This T cell receptor beta chain was captured by sequencing in a study of T-cell reconstitution after alpha-beta-depleted transplantation in children. V lost 5 bases and J lost 7; bases outside the gene matches: 6. CDR3 length: 13 residues. Unique molecular identifiers were used to barcode this TCRbeta library. TCRdb processed the PCR reads anew with MiXCR; each CDR3 protein has one entry. The table has some 490,000 distinct CDR3 sequences, around 13% seen once. This clonotype was counted a few times. Sample: PBMCs from the stem cell graft donor, taken from the stem cell graft. The chain combines TRBV12-3 or TRBV12-4 with TRBJ2-3; 7 nucleotides line up with TRBD2. The sequence came from a human donor who donated a stem cell graft to a child with combined immunodeficiency. In DNA, the CDR3 is TGTGCCAGCAGTCTCCAGGGAGGGTATACGCAGTATTTT. Its protein is CASSLQGGYTQYF.